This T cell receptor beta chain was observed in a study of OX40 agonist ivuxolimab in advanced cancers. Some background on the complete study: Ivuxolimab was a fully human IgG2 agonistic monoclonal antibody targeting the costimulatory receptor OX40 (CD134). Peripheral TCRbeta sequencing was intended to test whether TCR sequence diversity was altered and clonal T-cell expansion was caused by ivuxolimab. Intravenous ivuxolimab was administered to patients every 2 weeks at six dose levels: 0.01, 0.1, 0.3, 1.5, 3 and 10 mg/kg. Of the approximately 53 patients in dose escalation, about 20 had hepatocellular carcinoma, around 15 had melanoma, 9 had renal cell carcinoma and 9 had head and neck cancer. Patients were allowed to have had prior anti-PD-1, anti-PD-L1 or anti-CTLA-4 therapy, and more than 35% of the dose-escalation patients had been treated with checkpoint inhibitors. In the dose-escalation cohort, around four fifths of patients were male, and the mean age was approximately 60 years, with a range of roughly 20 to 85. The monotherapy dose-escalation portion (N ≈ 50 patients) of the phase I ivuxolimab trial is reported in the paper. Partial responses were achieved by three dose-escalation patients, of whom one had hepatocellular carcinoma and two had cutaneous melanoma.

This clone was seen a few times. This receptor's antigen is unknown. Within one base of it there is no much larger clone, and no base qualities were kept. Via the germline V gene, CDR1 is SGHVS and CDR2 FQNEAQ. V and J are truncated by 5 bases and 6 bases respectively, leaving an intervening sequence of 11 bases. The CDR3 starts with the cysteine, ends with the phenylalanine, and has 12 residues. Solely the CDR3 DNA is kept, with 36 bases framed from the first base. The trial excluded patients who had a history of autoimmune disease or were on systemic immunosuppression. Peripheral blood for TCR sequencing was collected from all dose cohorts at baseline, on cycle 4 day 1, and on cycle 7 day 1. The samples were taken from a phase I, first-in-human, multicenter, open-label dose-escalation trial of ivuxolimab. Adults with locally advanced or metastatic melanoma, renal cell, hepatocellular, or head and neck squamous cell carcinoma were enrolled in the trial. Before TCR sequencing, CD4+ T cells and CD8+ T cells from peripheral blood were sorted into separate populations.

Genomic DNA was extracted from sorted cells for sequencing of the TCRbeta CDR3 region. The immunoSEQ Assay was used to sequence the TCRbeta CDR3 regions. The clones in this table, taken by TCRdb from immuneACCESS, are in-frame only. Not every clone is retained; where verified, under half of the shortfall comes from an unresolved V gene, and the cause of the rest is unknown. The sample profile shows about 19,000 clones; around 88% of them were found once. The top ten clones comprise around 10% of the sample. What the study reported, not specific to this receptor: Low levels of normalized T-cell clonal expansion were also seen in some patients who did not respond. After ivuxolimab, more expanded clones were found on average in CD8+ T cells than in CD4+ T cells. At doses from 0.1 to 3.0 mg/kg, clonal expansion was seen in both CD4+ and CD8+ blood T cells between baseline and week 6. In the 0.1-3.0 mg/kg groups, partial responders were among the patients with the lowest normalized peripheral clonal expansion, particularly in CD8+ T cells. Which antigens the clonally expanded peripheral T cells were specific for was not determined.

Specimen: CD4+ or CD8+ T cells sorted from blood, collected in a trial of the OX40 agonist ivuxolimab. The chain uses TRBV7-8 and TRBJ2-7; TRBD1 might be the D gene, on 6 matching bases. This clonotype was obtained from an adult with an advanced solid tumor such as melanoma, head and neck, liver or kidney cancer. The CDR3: CASSRAQGEQYF. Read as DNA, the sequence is TGTGCCAGCAGCCGGGCACAGGGCGAGCAGTACTTC.